This T cell receptor (beta chain) came from a study of T cell responses to AZD1222 COVID-19 vaccine. Repertoires were generated with immunoSEQ multiplex PCR, while TCRdb's copy carries only in-frame clones and drops some. The data contain around 140,000 clones, more than 90% of them seen just once; the ten biggest clones take up around 1.7%. This clone has just a few counts. The antigen remains unidentified. The CDR3 sequence is 15 residues long. V was clipped by 4 bases and J by 2 bases; unmatched bases: 4. CDR1 is MDHEN and CDR2 is SYDVKM in the germline V gene. Notes on the study in general: Dominant at 160-218 and 743-854, vaccine-associated CD4 TCRs also spanned spike. Repertoires were obtained only post-peak T cell response. Just a handful of AZD1222 recipients tested seropositive at baseline.

Sequenced here: peripheral blood, sampled on day 0 of AZD1222 vaccination. This receptor was taken from an adult in good health. The rearrangement joins TRBV28 to TRBJ2-7; TRBD2 agrees at 11 bases. DNA of the CDR3: TGTGCCAGCAGTTCGACTAGCGGGATAACCTACGAGCAGTACTTC. This gives the protein CASSSTSGITYEQYF.